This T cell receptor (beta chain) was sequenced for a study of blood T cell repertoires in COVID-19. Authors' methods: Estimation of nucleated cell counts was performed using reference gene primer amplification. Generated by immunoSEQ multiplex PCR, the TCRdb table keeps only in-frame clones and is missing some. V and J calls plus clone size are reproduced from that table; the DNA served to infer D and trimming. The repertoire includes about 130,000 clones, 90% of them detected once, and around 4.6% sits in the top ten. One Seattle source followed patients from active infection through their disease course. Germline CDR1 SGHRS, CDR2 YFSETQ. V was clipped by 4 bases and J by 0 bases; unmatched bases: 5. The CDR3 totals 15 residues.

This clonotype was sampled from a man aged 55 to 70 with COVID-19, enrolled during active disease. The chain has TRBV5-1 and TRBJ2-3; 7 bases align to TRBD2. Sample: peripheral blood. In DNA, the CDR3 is TGCGCCAGCAGCATGAGCGGGATTAGCACAGATACGCAGTATTTT. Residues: CASSMSGISTDTQYF.